Included here is one T cell receptor beta chain sequence, with context. This clonotype was observed a single time. Its antigen specificity is not known. The junction departs from the called germline gene at one end, perhaps through a read error. Including the terminal cysteine and phenylalanine, the CDR3 comprises 17 residues. Of the read, only the CDR3 DNA is kept; its 51 bases are in frame from base 1. From a lookup of the germline V gene, CDR1 and CDR2 are MNHNS and SASEGT. These data belong to a study of tumor and adjacent non-tumor tissue in lung cancer (dated by TCRdb to the late 2010s). Regarding the study in general: The cohort included more than 9 adenocarcinoma, 2 squamous cell carcinoma and 1 small cell lung cancer patients. The approximately 15 enrolled patients, of whom some 10 were men and 5 were women, were aged about 30 to 80 years and were diagnosed with TNM stage I to III disease. In total, sequencing yielded under 150 million productive TCRbeta reads, which works out to an average of approximately 4 million reads per sample. Bulk TCRbeta repertoires were compared between lung tumor tissue and matched distant non-tumor lung tissue obtained from around 16 lung cancer patients. Fewer than 35 paired specimens, one tumor and one normal lung sample per patient, were profiled by TCRbeta CDR3 sequencing. The investigation overall reported the following: TCR diversity (inverse Simpson) was significantly higher in tumor than in normal lung tissue (approximately 440 vs 150, P = 0.0075, Mann-Whitney U test). In normal lung, the top 100 clones accounted for a significantly larger cumulative share of the repertoire than in tumor tissue. TCR diversity was significantly higher in younger patients, and higher tumor TCR diversity was associated with shorter overall and disease-free survival. The cohort had only around 14 patients, and the authors noted that larger samples and more detailed clinical data are needed. The methods do not name the sequencing platform or mention unique molecular identifiers. Because peripheral blood was not sequenced, the blood TCRbeta repertoires of the lung cancer patients in the study went unexamined.

Library preparation was by multiplex PCR. These reads were obtained on an Illumina HiSeq 2500. TCRbeta libraries were constructed through three rounds of nested PCR with primers (Table S4) according to protocols adapted from ARM-PCR. Before sequencing, PCR products in the 200-500 bp range were cut out of the gel and cleaned up using the QIAquick gel extraction kit. Regarding the original processing steps: Reads were cleaned using Trimmomatic, were merged into complete CDR3 sequences using FLASH, and were assigned to V(D)J germline segments using MiTCR. Clonal diversity was computed as the inverse Simpson's index with VDJtools. A read counted as productive if the sequence was in-frame and lacked a premature stop codon. TCRdb redid the processing of the public reads, applying fastp at Q25 and MiXCR, and retained in-frame beta chains. When rows share a CDR3 protein, they turn into one entry using the most common DNA and genes. None of the V and J calls come from the authors' own analysis; TCRdb made them. The sample table records roughly 82,000 distinct CDR3 sequences; roughly three quarters of these occur just once. 20% to 25% of the sample is held by the ten biggest clonotypes.

RNA was isolated from bulk, unsorted tissue, and RNA quality was assessed with a NanoDrop ND-1000 and an Agilent 2100. Distant non-tumor tissue taken more than 3 cm from the tumor edge was used as the normal lung sample. All donors had newly diagnosed lung cancer, had not received prior chemotherapy, and were admitted for thoracic surgery in China between August and November 2014. The study excluded patients who had received radiotherapy or chemotherapy before or who had another cancer at the same time. Surgical tissue pieces of about 1-2 cm3 were preserved in RNAlater solution and stored at -80 °C until use.

The source is a woman between 45 and 60 years old with non-small cell lung cancer. The sequencing sample was made of distant non-tumor lung tissue. The rearrangement joined TRBV6-1 to TRBJ2-1; 8 central nucleotides agree with TRBD2. The sequence in DNA is TGTGTCAGCAGTGATGAGGGACTAGGGGGAACCTACAATGAGCAGTTCTTC. It codes for CVSSDEGLGGTYNEQFF.